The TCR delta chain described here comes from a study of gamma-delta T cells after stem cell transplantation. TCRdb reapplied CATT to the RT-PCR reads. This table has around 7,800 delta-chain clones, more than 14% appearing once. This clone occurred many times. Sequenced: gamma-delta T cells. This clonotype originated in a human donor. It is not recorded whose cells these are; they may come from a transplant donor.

In nucleotides, the CDR3 is TGTGCAGCAAGCACTCGGAGATTCCTACTGGGGGATAGAACGGGTGAACTCATCTTT. It translates to CAASTRRFLLGDRTGELIF. This chain connects TRAV29/DV5 to TRDJ1; 11 bases agree with TRDD3. The CDR3 contains 19 residues. Germline CDR1 is NSMFDY and CDR2 is ISSIKDK. V was pared by 1 base and J by 9 bases, with 23 bases of the junction left unmatched.